This TCR beta chain was sequenced for a study of OX40 agonist ivuxolimab in advanced cancers. Study overall: Patients received the agonistic anti-OX40 (CD134) antibody ivuxolimab. While on treatment, patients had intravenous ivuxolimab at 0.01 to 10 mg/kg every 2 weeks. Three patients showed partial responses: one hepatocellular carcinoma and two cutaneous melanoma cases.

Produced via immunoSEQ multiplex PCR; TCRdb's table is partial and in-frame only. The sample has about 55,000 clones, 88% seen once. This CDR3 contains 15 residues. With 3 bases removed from V and 4 bases from J, the gap between germline ends came to 13 bases. Per germline, CDR1 SGHNT and CDR2 YENEEA. Anyone with autoimmune disease history or systemic immunosuppression was excluded. The source is an adult with an advanced solid tumor such as melanoma, head and neck, liver or kidney cancer. The material was CD4+ or CD8+ T cells sorted from blood, obtained in a trial of the OX40 agonist ivuxolimab. The chain is built from TRBV11-3 and TRBJ2-1, with D perhaps TRBD1 or TRBD2 (5 bases each). The CDR3 region is CASSFSGSGYNEQFF. Here the CDR3 DNA reads TGTGCCAGCAGCTTTTCAGGGAGTGGGTACAATGAGCAGTTCTTC.